The source of this T cell receptor beta chain is a study of T cell responses to AZD1222 COVID-19 vaccine. For the study at large: Second doses at about 4 or about 12 weeks were pooled.

Study-wide findings and caveats: It was only after the peak T cell response that any repertoires were sampled. White British donors predominated, females outnumbered males, and clonal diversity was possibly underestimated.

Germline V gene sequence: CDR1 MNHEY, CDR2 SVGEGT. This CDR3 has 12 residues. With 5 bases removed from V and 4 bases from J, the gap between germline ends came to 8 bases. Profiling relied on immunoSEQ multiplex PCR, and the TCRdb table lists in-frame clones only, not all of them. The sample lists about 78,000 clones; roughly 80% were seen once. As concerns this clone: Antigen unknown.

The sequence was collected from an adult in good health. The J gene is TRBJ1-2, the V gene TRBV6-2 or TRBV6-3, with D perhaps TRBD1 (5 bases). Here the sequenced sample was peripheral blood, taken on day 0 of AZD1222 vaccination. This CDR3 reads CASSDSPYGYTF. The CDR3 bases are TGTGCCAGCAGTGACAGCCCCTATGGCTACACCTTC.